These 25 T cell receptor beta chains share one sample of origin, sequenced in a study of shared clonotypes between healthy human individuals. The naive CD8 subset, CD45RO-negative cells positively selected for CCR7, excluded terminally differentiated effector memory CD45RA+ cells. TCRdb's table, derived via immunoSEQ multiplex PCR, lists solely in-frame clones and lacks some. This table holds over 2,000,000 clones, 85% to 95% found once. Source material: naive CD8+ T cells from PBMCs. These receptors were obtained from a man younger than 35 in good health. Some clones in this sample may be carry-over from other donors' samples.

CDR3 in DNA: TGTGCCAGCAGTTCGATCCTTAGGGACCCCAGCTCCTACGAGCAGTACTTC. Its protein is CASSSILRDPSSYEQYF. This chain connects TRBV28 to TRBJ2-7, with D perhaps given as TRBD1 or TRBD2 (5 bases each). There are 17 residues in the CDR3. V was trimmed by 4 bases and J by 0 bases, leaving 19 bases between them. Germline assignment: CDR1 MDHEN and CDR2 SYDVKM.

The chain joins TRBV7-2 to TRBJ2-7; TRBD2 aligns across 7 bases. Germline trimming cut 5 bases from V and 2 bases from J; bases unmatched to any gene: 12. Germline V gene lookup returns CDR1 SGHTA and CDR2 FQGNSA. The CDR3 totals 16 residues. CDR3 sequence reads: CASSPGPPGTTYEQYF. The DNA of the CDR3 is TGTGCCAGCAGCCCCGGACCGCCTGGGACTACCTACGAGCAGTACTTC.

The chain combines TRBV9 with TRBJ2-7, with a weak D call TRBD2 (6 bases). The CDR3 consists of 15 residues. The germline gives CDR1 SGDLS, CDR2 YYNGEE. V lost 4 bases to trimming and J lost 2 bases, with 16 bases between them. The CDR3 DNA reads as TGTGCCAGCAGCTCCCTCGGCGGGGCTACCTACGAGCAGTACTTC. Its protein is CASSSLGGATYEQYF.

This clone was seen only once. This rearrangement joins TRBV15 to TRBJ1-1; D call uncertain. CDR1 is LNHNV, CDR2 YYDKDF, per germline (reference sequence). Trimming stripped 0 bases from V and 5 bases from J, with 16 bases between. The CDR3 is 16 residues long. CDR3 DNA: TGTGCCACCAGCAGAGAAGACGAAGGGCCCGGGACTGAAGCTTTCTTT. As protein: CATSREDEGPGTEAFF.

The chain is built from TRBV9 and TRBJ1-1; 7 bases map to TRBD1. The V gene end was trimmed by 4 bases and the J gene end by 4 bases; junction bases not matched to a gene: 13. Germline V gives CDR1 SGDLS, CDR2 YYNGEE. The length of the CDR3 is 16 residues. DNA of the CDR3: TGTGCCAGCAGCCCATCGGGAGGGGGCGCAGGCACTGAAGCTTTCTTT. Translated: CASSPSGGGAGTEAFF.

V gene TRBV7-9 combines with J gene TRBJ2-5; 7 positions match TRBD1. The J call may be incorrect, as the DNA end agrees better with TRBJ2-7. There are 14 residues in the CDR3. Germline-derived CDR1 and CDR2 are SEHNR and FQNEAQ (reference sequence). The CDR3 is CASSFGNRGYEQYF. The CDR3 nucleotides are TGTGCCAGCAGCTTTGGGAACAGGGGCTACGAGCAGTACTTC.

The table lists this clone with a count of one. The V and J genes are TRBV5-1 and TRBJ2-5, with 9 bases fitting TRBD1. With V trimmed by 5 bases and J by 2 bases, 7 bases remained unmatched. The germline CDR1 and CDR2 sequences are SGHRS and YFSETQ. This CDR3 spans 15 amino acids. For the CDR3, the DNA is TGCGCCAGCAGACCCGACAGGGGGTGGCAAGAGACCCAGTACTTC. Amino acid sequence: CASRPDRGWQETQYF.

This sequence joins TRBV5-6 and TRBJ1-3, with D tentatively TRBD1 (5 bases). Per germline, CDR1 SGHDT and CDR2 YYEEEE. V shed 6 bases and J shed 1 base, with 17 bases lying between them. The CDR3 has 16 residues. CDR3 nucleotide sequence: TGTGCCAGCACCAAAGCTGGGGCCCTTTCTGGAAACACCATATATTTT. Translation gives CASTKAGALSGNTIYF.

The J gene is TRBJ2-2, the V gene TRBV18; a weak D match, TRBD2 (6 bases). CDR3 length: 16 residues. V lost 3 bases, J lost 4 bases, and 15 bases lay in between. Germline V lookup: CDR1 KGHSH, CDR2 LQKENI. Here the CDR3 reads CASSPQREVGTGELFF. The CDR3, as DNA: TGTGCCAGCTCACCGCAGAGGGAGGTGGGCACCGGGGAGCTGTTTTTT.

V gene TRBV5-6 combines with J gene TRBJ1-2; 12 bases align to TRBD1. The trim removed 4 bases at V and 4 bases at J, leaving 8 bases unmatched. Germline V gives CDR1 SGHDT, CDR2 YYEEEE. This CDR3 comprises 16 residues. The CDR3 nucleotides read TGTGCCAGCAGCGCGCTCCGGGACAGGGGGCTCTATGGCTACACCTTC. It encodes CASSALRDRGLYGYTF.

This CDR3 reads CASSAAAGDAPSYEQYF. The CDR3, as DNA: TGTGCCAGCAGCGCCGCAGCGGGAGATGCCCCCTCCTACGAGCAGTACTTC. The J gene is TRBJ2-7, the V gene TRBV13; 8 bases are shared with TRBD2. Unmatched junction bases numbered 12, after V lost 5 bases and J lost 0 bases. CDR1 is PRHDT, CDR2 FYEKMQ, per germline (reference sequence). The CDR3 has 17 amino acids.

CDR3 DNA: TGTGCCAGCAGTTCCCGACAGGGAAGGGACGGCTACACCTTC. Amino acid sequence: CASSSRQGRDGYTF. This chain joins TRBV27 and TRBJ1-2; 7 nucleotides agree with TRBD1. Losses at the gene ends were 4 bases for V and 8 bases for J; bases not matched to a gene: 10. Germline V gene sequence: CDR1 MNHEY, CDR2 SMNVEV (reference sequence). The CDR3 is 14 residues long.

The chain links TRBV19 to TRBJ1-4, with D hard to call. Germline assignment: CDR1 LNHDA and CDR2 SQIVND (reference sequence). Trimming cost V 6 bases and J 1 base, with 6 bases left between them. CDR3 length equals 13 residues. CDR3 region: CASRDLTNEKLFF. In DNA form, the CDR3 reads TGTGCCAGTAGGGACCTAACTAATGAAAAACTGTTTTTT.

The chain links TRBV9 to TRBJ2-3, with 8 bases aligning to TRBD2. This CDR3 has 15 amino acids. The germline CDR1 and CDR2 sequences are SGDLS and YYNGEE. The J segment lost 2 bases and the V segment lost 4 bases, leaving 6 bases of the junction unmatched. CDR3 DNA: TGTGCCAGCAGCACTCGTAGCGGGGACACAGATACGCAGTATTTT. The encoded protein is CASSTRSGDTDTQYF.

The CDR3 reads CASSDGTAAYTEAFF. The CDR3 DNA reads TGTGCCAGCAGCGACGGGACAGCGGCTTACACTGAAGCTTTCTTT. The chain combines TRBV11-2 with TRBJ1-1; TRBD1 matches at 7 bases. The germline V gene has CDR1 SGHAT and CDR2 FQNNGV. V trimming: 5 bases; J trimming: 3 bases; junction bases outside the gene matches: 9. This CDR3 is built from 15 residues.

The rearrangement joins TRBV28 to TRBJ1-2; weak D call: TRBD1 (6 bases). Germline V gene data show CDR1 as MDHEN and CDR2 as SYDVKM. The CDR3 is 16 amino acids. V gave up 4 bases and J gave up 5 bases, with 20 bases separating them. The CDR3 loop is CASSSGQLILGYGYTF. In DNA form, the CDR3 reads TGTGCCAGCAGTTCCGGACAGCTGATCTTAGGGTATGGCTACACCTTC.

This chain joins TRBV9 and TRBJ2-5; 9 bases are a match to TRBD2. This CDR3 has 15 amino acids. Losses at the gene ends were 4 bases for V and 1 base for J; bases not matched to a gene: 5. Germline lookup yields CDR1 SGDLS and CDR2 YYNGEE. For the CDR3, the DNA is TGTGCCAGCAGCCCACGAGCGGGGGGCCAAGAGACCCAGTACTTC. This translates into CASSPRAGGQETQYF.

The CDR3 protein is CASRTSGTTYEQYF. CDR3 nucleotide sequence: TGTGCCAGTAGGACTAGCGGGACGACCTACGAGCAGTACTTC. J is TRBJ2-7 and V is TRBV19; 11 bases match TRBD2. The length of the CDR3 is 14 residues. CDR1 LNHDA and CDR2 SQIVND come from the germline V gene (reference sequence). V shed 6 bases, J shed 2 bases, and the junction held 3 bases outside the gene matches.

Here the CDR3 DNA reads TGTGCCAGCAGTTTTACCCGACAATTGAACACTGAAGCTTTCTTT. It specifies CASSFTRQLNTEAFF. The chain has TRBV28 and TRBJ1-1; D is unclear. Trimming took off 3 bases at V and 0 bases at J, with 11 bases between the two ends. CDR1 is MDHEN, CDR2 SYDVKM, per germline. The CDR3 has 15 residues.

The chain has TRBV5-1 and TRBJ2-7, with D perhaps TRBD1 (5 bases). Germline V gene data show CDR1 as SGHRS and CDR2 as YFSETQ. This CDR3 is 14 amino acids long. V gave up 4 bases and J gave up 5 bases, with 16 bases separating them. This chain's CDR3 is CASSDSPGHHEQYF. The CDR3 bases are TGCGCCAGCAGCGATAGTCCAGGGCATCACGAGCAGTACTTC.

This chain uses TRBV27 with TRBJ2-4; no reliable D call. The CDR3 contains 17 residues. The ends were cut back, 1 base at V and 1 base at J, with 14 bases in the middle. Per the germline V gene, CDR1 is MNHEY and CDR2 is SMNVEV (reference sequence). CDR3 residues: CASSLYPPLGAKNIQYF. The CDR3 nucleotides are TGTGCCAGCAGTTTATACCCCCCCCTGGGGGCCAAAAACATTCAGTACTTC.

Remarks on this clone: Additional DNA sequences in this sample encode the identical CDR3. The chain links TRBV13 to TRBJ1-2, with D possibly TRBD1 on 5 matching bases. Trimming removed 0 bases from V and 0 bases from J, with 8 bases in between. CDR1 is PRHDT, CDR2 FYEKMQ, per germline (reference sequence). This CDR3 contains 15 residues. The CDR3 bases are TGTGCCAGCAGCTTAGGCCGGACAACTAACTATGGCTACACCTTC. This codes for CASSLGRTTNYGYTF.

The chain links TRBV7-9 to TRBJ1-1; D ambiguous. V was clipped by 1 base and J by 2 bases, with 14 bases between them. CDR1 and CDR2 (germline): SEHNR, FQNEAQ (reference sequence). The CDR3 contains 16 residues. The CDR3 DNA reads as TGTGCCAGCAGCTTAGGTGCGGCGGGATTAAACACTGAAGCTTTCTTT. It is translated as CASSLGAAGLNTEAFF.

As regards this clone: In the same sample, other DNA sequences code for this CDR3. V usage is TRBV6-5 and J usage is TRBJ1-5; D uncertain. The CDR3 runs 14 residues. Per the germline V gene, CDR1 is MNHEY and CDR2 is SVGAGI. Trimming stripped 6 bases from V and 0 bases from J, with 9 bases between. CDR3 DNA: TGTGCCAGCAGCACGGGGTATAGCAATCAGCCCCAGCATTTT. Translated, it gives CASSTGYSNQPQHF.

The gene calls are TRBV30 and TRBJ2-2; 9 bases match TRBD1. Germline V gene data show CDR1 as GTSNPN and CDR2 as SVGIG (reference sequence). V dropped 1 base and J dropped 4; count of bases not matched to a gene: 10. This CDR3 spans 17 amino acids. CDR3 sequence reads: CAWSDAGQGLSTGELFF. CDR3 sequence (DNA): TGTGCCTGGAGTGATGCCGGACAGGGGTTAAGCACCGGGGAGCTGTTTTTT.